The T cell receptor (beta chain) under discussion was sequenced for a study of monozygotic twins with inflammatory bowel disease. A template switching step added UMIs, each with a 6-nucleotide sample barcode. TCRdb reprocessed the 5' RACE reads and reports one entry per CDR3 protein, with no DNA. Its clone listing holds about 420,000 distinct CDR3 sequences. The length of the CDR3 is 12 residues. CDR1 and CDR2 from the germline V gene are MDHEN and SYDVKM. The TCR originated in a human donor with ulcerative colitis or Crohn's disease, or a healthy co-twin of an affected twin (not recorded which). V is TRBV28 and J is TRBJ2-7. Input material: blood. This CDR3 is CASSLSFYEQYF. The whole variable domain, filled in from reference TRBV28 and TRBJ2-7, reads DVKVTQSSRYLVKRTGEKVFLECVQDMDHENMFWYRQDPGLGLRLIYFSYDVKMKEKGDIPEGYSVSREKKERFSLILESASTNQTSMYLCASSLSFYEQYFGPGTRLTVT.